This T cell receptor (beta chain) was captured by sequencing in a study of shared T cell receptors in the human thymus. The germline V and J ends were trimmed by 8 bases and 4 bases, with 11 bases remaining between them. Per the germline V gene, CDR1 is MNHEY and CDR2 is SVGAGI. The CDR3 runs to 13 residues. Assay used: immunoSEQ multiplex PCR; TCRdb lists only in-frame clones, some missing. Seen here are 550,000 to 800,000 clones, 80% to 90% observed once, and the top ten hold around 0.01%. These data were likewise used in another study, on human thymus T cells. That work contributes: Healthy Finnish infants undergoing corrective surgery for congenital heart defects were the donors. Biased V and J segment usage appeared in thymus and peripheral blood. Overlap was high between thymic repertoires from unrelated individuals, as reported in related research.

The chain joins TRBV6-5 to TRBJ1-4, with D uncertain. This receptor was taken from a girl under three years old with a congenital heart defect. Input material: thymocytes. CDR3 protein: CASCGINNEKLFF. The CDR3 coding sequence is TGTGCCAGCTGCGGGATCAATAATGAAAAACTGTTTTTT.